This T cell receptor beta chain was observed in a study of blood T cell repertoires in COVID-19. Across the study: Researchers got acute and convalescent COVID-19 samples from the United States, Italy and Spain.

Original analysis: Scientists estimated how many nucleated cells there were by amplifying reference gene primers. Assay: immunoSEQ multiplex PCR; the TCRdb copy retains only in-frame clones and omits some. The DNA gave D and trimming, while V, J and clone size come from that table. The table has more than 200,000 clones, about 88% seen once. Looked up from germline, CDR1 is SGHAT and CDR2 is FQNNGV. The V end lost 4 bases, the J end lost 7 bases, and 16 bases lay between the germline ends. The length of the CDR3 is 14 residues. The sequenced sample was peripheral blood. The rearrangement uses TRBV11-2 and TRBJ1-1, with D uncertain. This sequence was found in a woman in her forties or fifties with COVID-19, enrolled during active disease. The DNA for the CDR3 is TGTGCCAGCAGCTCCACCCGGGGTTCGAGTGAAGCTTTCTTT. Translation gives CASSSTRGSSEAFF.